The 28 T cell receptor beta chains below all came from one sample that was sequenced in a study of T cells in women clearing cervical HPV infection. Here immunoSEQ multiplex PCR was the method, and the copy in TCRdb shows in-frame clones only, minus some. The sample totals 30,000 or so clones. Source material: blood buffy coat. The source is a woman between 18 and 75 years old with a cervical HPV16 infection that either progressed to CIN3+ or cleared (not recorded which).

As for this clone: The sequenced fragment ends 3 residues before the CDR3 boundary, so the rest is inferred from the germline J gene. The gene calls are TRBV7-9 and TRBJ2-2, with 8 bases lining up with TRBD1. Germline loops: CDR1 SEHNR, CDR2 FQNEAQ (reference sequence). The CDR3 has 15 amino acids. The sequenced CDR3 bases are TGTGCCAGCAGCGCCCGGACAGGGCGACTGGAAAAG. Its translation: CASSARTGRLEK. The entire CDR3 protein reads CASSARTGRLEKLFF.

Comment on this clone: The read falls 3 residues short of the CDR3 end, and the missing part is taken from the germline J gene. Within the sample, other DNA sequences also encode this same CDR3. This chain links TRBV18 with TRBJ2-1; 9 bases fit TRBD2. Losses at the gene ends were 5 bases for V and 5 bases for J; bases not matched to a gene: 13. CDR1 and CDR2 (germline): KGHSH, LQKENI. This CDR3 is built from 17 residues. Here the CDR3 reads CASSETLAGALNNEQFF. The CDR3 DNA, read in part, is TGTGCCAGCTCAGAAACCTTAGCGGGGGCCCTCAACAATGAG.

The CDR3 bases that were read are TGTGCCAGCAGCTCCCGTAATCAGCCC. Translated, it gives CASSSRNQP. The whole CDR3 protein is CASSSRNQPQHF. The genes are TRBV7-9 and TRBJ1-5; D ambiguous. Read data end 3 residues before the CDR3 end; the end is taken from the germline J gene. CDR3 length: 12 residues. Trimming shortened V by 4 bases and J by 4 bases, and 5 bases separated the two germline ends. Germline loops: CDR1 SEHNR, CDR2 FQNEAQ (reference sequence).

A note on this clone: The read comes to an end 3 residues before the CDR3 does, leaving the germline J gene to fill in the end. This rearrangement joins TRBV2 to TRBJ2-7, with TRBD1 matching 9 bases. The length of the CDR3 is 15 residues. Germline loops: CDR1 SNHLY, CDR2 FYNNEI. V shed 5 bases and J 1 base; nucleotides not matched to a gene: 6. The sequenced part of the CDR3 DNA is TGTGCCAGCAGTACCTCCGGGACAGGGTCCTACGAG. Residues: CASSTSGTGSYE. The complete CDR3 reads CASSTSGTGSYEQYF.

With regard to this clone: The sequence runs out 3 residues before the end of the CDR3; the remainder is reconstructed from the germline J gene. The rearrangement uses TRBV5-1 and TRBJ1-1; 9 bases match TRBD1. Germline assignment: CDR1 SGHRS and CDR2 YFSETQ. CDR3 length: 13 residues. CDR3 DNA, as far as it was read: TGCGCCAGCAGCTTGGTGGGACAGGGTAAC. The encoded protein is CASSLVGQGN. The whole CDR3 reads CASSLVGQGNAFF.

With regard to this clone: Coverage ceases 3 residues before the CDR3 finishes, and the germline J gene fills in the end. This chain uses TRBV6-2 or TRBV6-3 with TRBJ1-2, with a possible D match to TRBD1 (5 bases). Germline V CDR1 and CDR2: MNHEY, SVGEGT. The CDR3 extends over 16 amino acids. The part of the CDR3 DNA that was read is TGTGCCAGCAGTTACTCGACAGCGTCCAACTCCTACGAC. Translating gives CASSYSTASNSYD. The CDR3 as a whole reads CASSYSTASNSYDYTF.

A word on this clone: Read coverage stops 3 residues before the CDR3 terminus; the germline J gene supplies the remainder. This chain links TRBV7-9 with TRBJ2-5; 8 nucleotides line up with TRBD2. CDR1 is SEHNR and CDR2 is FQNEAQ in the germline V gene (reference sequence). After removal of 5 bases from V and 5 bases from J, the junction contained 7 bases not matched to a gene. The CDR3 sequence is 14 residues long. The CDR3 DNA, read in part, is TGTGCCAGCAGCCTCCTCGGGGGGGATGAGACC. Translation gives CASSLLGGDET. The whole CDR3 sequence reads CASSLLGGDETQYF.

Of note for this clone: The read terminates 3 residues ahead of where the CDR3 ends, so the germline J gene completes it. The V and J genes are TRBV11-2 and TRBJ1-2; D perhaps matches TRBD1 (5 bases). This CDR3 spans 15 amino acids. V was shortened by 4 bases and J by 6 bases, with 18 bases between the two germline ends. CDR1 SGHAT and CDR2 FQNNGV come from the germline V gene. The CDR3 bases that were read are TGTGCCAGCAGCTCGCCCCGGACATGGGTTCATGGC. Its translation: CASSSPRTWVHG. The whole CDR3 protein is CASSSPRTWVHGYTF.

To note about this clone: Read data end 3 residues before the CDR3 end; the end is taken from the germline J gene. V usage is TRBV29-1 and J usage is TRBJ2-2, with D possibly being TRBD1 or TRBD2 (5 bases each). CDR3 length: 11 residues. Germline CDR1 is SQVTM and CDR2 is ANQGSEA. The CDR3: CSVAEGKKLFF. CDR3 bases read: TGCAGCGTTGCCGAGGGGAAAAAG.

A word on this clone: The read is 3 residues too short to cover the CDR3 end, so that end is filled in from the germline J gene. V gene TRBV6-1 combines with J gene TRBJ2-5; 8 positions agree with TRBD2. Per the germline V gene, CDR1 is MNHNS and CDR2 is SASEGT. The CDR3 is made up of 17 amino acids. The V gene end was trimmed by 2 bases and the J gene end by 7 bases; junction bases not matched to a gene: 15. CDR3 bases read: TGTGCCAGCAGTGAATTAGCGGGGAACTTACCGGAAGGGACC. It is translated as CASSELAGNLPEGT. The full CDR3 reads CASSELAGNLPEGTQYF.

Concerning this clone: The junction shows a germline mismatch at one end, possibly a read error. Read coverage stops 3 residues before the CDR3 terminus; the germline J gene supplies the remainder. This sample includes further DNA sequences coding for the same CDR3. This chain links TRBV18 with TRBJ1-3, with D uncertain. CDR3 length: 14 residues. Germline CDR1 reads KGHSH; CDR2 reads LQKENI. Partial CDR3 DNA: TGTGCCAGCTCACTCTTCAGGATTGGAAACACT. Its translation is CASSLFRIGNT. The entire CDR3 reads CASSLFRIGNTIYF.

A remark on this clone: The CDR3 extends 3 residues past the end of the read, so its final part is completed from the germline J gene. J is TRBJ2-2 and V is TRBV5-1; 7 nucleotides align to TRBD1. There are 15 residues in the CDR3. CDR1 is SGHRS, CDR2 YFSETQ, per germline. The CDR3 spells CASSFGQAFNSPLFF. CDR3 DNA, as far as it was read: TGCGCCAGCAGCTTCGGACAGGCCTTTAATTCACCG.

For this clone: The sample has other DNA sequences that encode this CDR3 too. CDR3 DNA (partial): TGTGCCAGCTCACCGAACAGGGGAAAGTATGGAAACACC. Its translation: CASSPNRGKYGNT. The whole CDR3 protein is CASSPNRGKYGNTIYF. J is TRBJ1-3 and V is TRBV18, with TRBD1 matching 7 bases. The CDR3 is cut off 3 residues early in the read; its end comes from the germline J gene. V dropped 3 bases and J dropped 3; count of bases not matched to a gene: 8. CDR3 size: 16 residues. Germline-derived CDR1 and CDR2 are KGHSH and LQKENI.

Comment on this clone: The DNA ends 3 residues before the CDR3 does, and the rest of the CDR3 is filled in from the germline J gene. This chain joins TRBV7-2 and TRBJ2-7; the D gene is possibly TRBD2 (6 bases). Germline assignment: CDR1 SGHTA and CDR2 FQGNSA. V was pared by 2 bases and J by 2 bases, with 13 bases between. The CDR3 has 15 amino acids. The sequenced part of the CDR3 DNA is TGTGCCAGCAGCTTAACCGGGACTCGACCCTACGAG. It encodes CASSLTGTRPYE. Given in full, the CDR3 is CASSLTGTRPYEQYF.

As concerns this clone: The read terminates 3 residues before the CDR3 end, so the remaining end is supplied by the germline J gene. The rearrangement uses TRBV10-3 and TRBJ2-2; 9 bases align to TRBD1. This CDR3 contains 14 residues. The germline gives CDR1 ENHRY, CDR2 SYGVKD. CDR3 region: CAISGTGMGEKLFF. The part of the CDR3 DNA that was read is TGTGCCATCAGCGGGACAGGGATGGGGGAAAAG.

Notes on this clone: The missing CDR3 end, 3 residues past where the read stops, is filled in from the germline J gene. The chain has TRBV20-1 and TRBJ2-5; TRBD1 matches at 7 bases. CDR3 length: 14 amino acids. V trimming: 5 bases; J trimming: 4 bases; junction bases outside the gene matches: 10. Germline CDR1 and CDR2: DFQATT and SNEGSKA (reference sequence). The CDR3 spells CSARLTGQPETQYF. The CDR3 DNA, read in part, is TGCAGTGCTCGACTAACGGGACAGCCAGAGACC.

As for this clone: The read finishes 3 residues shy of the CDR3 end, and the germline J gene is used to complete it. The chain has TRBV29-1 and TRBJ2-3; D is undetermined. Trimming pared 3 bases from V and 0 bases from J, leaving 10 bases between. The CDR3 is made up of 14 amino acids. Germline CDR1 is SQVTM and CDR2 is ANQGSEA. CDR3 DNA, as far as it was read: TGCAGCGTTGACAGGCAGCCTAGCACAGATACG. Its translation is CSVDRQPSTDT. The complete CDR3 reads CSVDRQPSTDTQYF.

Regarding this clone: Read sequence stops 3 residues before the CDR3 end, and the germline J gene provides the missing end. The chain links TRBV4-1 to TRBJ1-5, with D possibly TRBD1 on 5 matching bases. V dropped 0 bases and J dropped 0 bases, with 12 bases sitting between them. The germline V gene encodes CDR1 MGHRA and CDR2 YSYEKL. The length of the CDR3 is 17 residues. This CDR3 reads CASSQDREDNSNQPQHF. The CDR3 DNA, read in part, is TGCGCCAGCAGCCAAGATCGCGAGGACAATAGCAATCAGCCC.

The covered CDR3 bases are TGTGCCAGCAGCCTTACCCGGGACAGCAATTACAATGAG. Protein product: CASSLTRDSNYNE. The entire CDR3 protein reads CASSLTRDSNYNEQFF. The V gene is TRBV7-3, the J gene TRBJ2-1; 7 nucleotides line up with TRBD1. The read ends 3 residues before the CDR3 terminus; that terminus is restored from the germline J gene. From germline, CDR1 is SGHTA and CDR2 FQGTGA. The CDR3 spans 16 residues. With V trimmed by 5 bases and J by 4 bases, 11 bases remained unmatched.

Concerning this clone itself: The read falls 3 residues short of the CDR3 end, and the missing part is taken from the germline J gene. This sequence joins TRBV19 and TRBJ1-5, with D maybe TRBD1 (6 bases). This CDR3 has 14 residues. V was cut by 5 bases and J by 4 bases, with 12 bases left in between. CDR1 is LNHDA and CDR2 is SQIVND in the germline V gene (reference sequence). The CDR3 sequence: CASSAQGWNQPQHF. Incomplete CDR3 DNA: TGTGCCAGTAGTGCTCAGGGGTGGAATCAGCCC.

On this clone: The read ends 3 residues early relative to the CDR3; the germline J gene fills the gap. V is TRBV29-1 and J is TRBJ2-3; D is possibly TRBD1 (5 bases). CDR3 size: 12 residues. Germline V lookup: CDR1 SQVTM, CDR2 ANQGSEA. CDR3: CSVAQGGQPQYF. Partial CDR3 DNA: TGCAGCGTTGCGCAGGGTGGTCAGCCG.

In regard to this clone: The read terminates 3 residues before the CDR3 end, so the remaining end is supplied by the germline J gene. The chain joins TRBV7-6 to TRBJ2-3; D is ambiguous. The CDR3 is 15 amino acids. V was cut by 5 bases and J by 0 bases, with 12 bases left in between. CDR1 is SGHVS, CDR2 FNYEAQ, per germline. The CDR3: CASSTQVVSTDTQYF. Incomplete CDR3 DNA: TGTGCCAGCAGCACCCAGGTAGTGAGCACAGATACG.

Notes on this clone: Sequencing ends 3 residues short of the CDR3 end; the germline J gene provides the rest. This rearrangement joins TRBV7-2 to TRBJ2-7; possibly TRBD2 for D (6 bases). The germline gives CDR1 SGHTA, CDR2 FQGNSA. This CDR3 has 14 residues. V was clipped by 4 bases and J by 1 base, with 11 bases between them. CDR3 DNA (partial): TGTGCCAGCAGCTGGGGGGACCCATCCTACGAG. Protein product: CASSWGDPSYE. The complete CDR3 sequence is CASSWGDPSYEQYF.

To note about this clone: Coverage ceases 3 residues before the CDR3 finishes, and the germline J gene fills in the end. V and J are TRBV4-1 and TRBJ1-4; the D gene is possibly TRBD1 (6 bases). V dropped 4 bases and J dropped 8 bases, with 20 bases sitting between them. The CDR3 contains 16 residues. The V gene's germline CDR1 is MGHRA and CDR2 YSYEKL. The CDR3 bases that were read are TGCGCCAGCAGCCGGGGACAAGATCTTTTGAACGAAAAA. The encoded protein is CASSRGQDLLNEK. The whole CDR3 is CASSRGQDLLNEKLFF.

Details on this clone: The missing CDR3 end, 3 residues past where the read stops, is filled in from the germline J gene. The chain recombines TRBV7-3 with TRBJ1-1; D is undetermined. Germline V gene data show CDR1 as SGHTA and CDR2 as FQGTGA. There are 16 residues in the CDR3. Between the trimmed V and J ends, which lost 0 bases and 5 bases, there was a span of 16 bases. CDR3 DNA, as far as it was read: TGTGCCAGCAGCTTAACCCCCCGGCCAGGAGGGACTGAA. Its protein is CASSLTPRPGGTE. The CDR3 reads in full as CASSLTPRPGGTEAFF.

To note about this clone: Other DNA sequences within the sample encode an identical CDR3. The CDR3 is CASSEELAGFGNEQFF. The CDR3 bases that were read are TGTGCCAGCAGTGAGGAGCTAGCGGGGTTTGGTAATGAG. The chain is built from TRBV2 and TRBJ2-1; 9 nucleotides agree with TRBD2. From the germline J gene comes the end of the CDR3, since the read stops 3 residues before it. The CDR3 spans 16 residues. Trimming cost V 3 bases and J 7 bases; bases outside gene matches: 10. Germline assignment: CDR1 SNHLY and CDR2 FYNNEI. Looking up the rest from reference TRBV2 and TRBJ2-1 gives the full variable domain: EPEVTQTPSHQVTQMGQEVILRCVPISNHLYFYWYRQILGQKVEFLVSFYNNEISEKSEIFDDQFSVERPDGSNFTLKIRSTKLEDSAMYFCASSEELAGFGNEQFFGPGTRLTVL.

For this clone: The CDR3 goes on 3 residues after the read ends, and that part is filled in from the germline J gene. The chain is built from TRBV7-9 and TRBJ2-2; 9 bases are shared with TRBD1. This CDR3 is built from 15 residues. The trim removed 3 bases at V and 6 bases at J, leaving 5 bases unmatched. Germline CDR1 SEHNR, CDR2 FQNEAQ (reference sequence). The CDR3 loop reads CASSLGQGVPGELFF. CDR3 bases read: TGTGCCAGCAGCTTGGGACAGGGAGTTCCCGGGGAG.

As to this clone: Read data end 3 residues before the CDR3 end; the end is taken from the germline J gene. The J gene is TRBJ2-4, the V gene TRBV7-6; 8 nucleotides match TRBD1. Germline lookup yields CDR1 SGHVS and CDR2 FNYEAQ. CDR3 size: 18 residues. CDR3 bases read: TGTGCCAGCAGCTTCCAGAGTGGACAGGGCCCAGGTCATTATGGT. Amino acid sequence: CASSFQSGQGPGHYG. Given in full, the CDR3 is CASSFQSGQGPGHYGQYF.